The entry that follows covers one TCR beta chain sequence. Its matching antigen is unknown. This entry comes from a study of T cells in Graves' hyperthyroidism and ophthalmopathy. Study outcomes and limitations: Expanded thyroid clonotypes (above 0.001) were mostly also found in blood. It was a median about 7.1 months before onset that the model predicted ophthalmopathy. Researchers report that a 13 V-J model separated ophthalmopathy from stable hyperthyroidism.

Ophthalmopathy patients all had a Clinical Activity Score of at least 3, a NOSPECS grade of at least 4 and disease under 3 months old. The investigators amplified TCR beta CDR3 regions from RNA transcripts. First-round RT-PCR targeting the TCR CDR3 was performed with the HTBI primer set. MiXCR was run by TCRdb on the multiplex PCR reads, yielding one entry per CDR3 protein. This table has over 350,000 distinct CDR3 sequences, around 18% appearing once. Germline assignment: CDR1 LNHDA and CDR2 SQIVND (reference sequence). The V end was cut by 3 bases, the J end by 1 base, with 11 bases between. CDR3 length: 15 amino acids.

The chain carries TRBV19 and TRBJ2-3; D gene uncertain. The specimen was blood. The sequence was obtained from a young man with Graves' ophthalmopathy. This CDR3 reads CASSIAARGTDTQYF. DNA for the CDR3: TGTGCCAGTAGTATCGCGGCAAGGGGCACAGATACGCAGTATTTT.